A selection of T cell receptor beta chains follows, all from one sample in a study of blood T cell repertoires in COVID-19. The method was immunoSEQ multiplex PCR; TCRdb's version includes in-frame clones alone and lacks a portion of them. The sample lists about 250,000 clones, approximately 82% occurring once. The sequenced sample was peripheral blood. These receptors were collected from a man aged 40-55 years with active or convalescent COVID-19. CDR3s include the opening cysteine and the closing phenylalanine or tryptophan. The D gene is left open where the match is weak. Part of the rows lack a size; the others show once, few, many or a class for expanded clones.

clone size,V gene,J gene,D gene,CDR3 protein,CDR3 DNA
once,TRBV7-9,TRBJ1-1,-,CASSPVGASSAFF,TGTGCCAGCAGCCCCGTAGGGGCATCTTCCGCTTTCTTT
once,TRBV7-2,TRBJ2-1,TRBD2,CASSYRGGAHEQFF,TGTGCCAGCAGCTACCGGGGGGGTGCACATGAGCAGTTCTTC
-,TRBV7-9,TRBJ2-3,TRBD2,CASSPSATSGISDTQYF,TGTGCCAGCAGCCCTTCAGCGACTAGCGGGATTTCGGATACGCAGTATTTT
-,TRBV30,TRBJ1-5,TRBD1,CAWGQGDNQPQHF,TGTGCCTGGGGACAGGGGGACAATCAGCCCCAGCATTTT
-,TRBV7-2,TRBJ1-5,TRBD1,CASSLDRGGQPQHF,TGTGCCAGCAGCTTAGACAGGGGAGGCCAGCCCCAGCATTTT
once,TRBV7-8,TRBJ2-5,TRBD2,CASSASRTSFWETQYF,TGTGCCAGCAGCGCCAGCCGGACTAGCTTTTGGGAGACCCAGTACTTC
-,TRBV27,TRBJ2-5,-,CASSQDRGGGETQYF,TGTGCCAGCAGTCAAGACAGGGGAGGGGGAGAGACCCAGTACTTC
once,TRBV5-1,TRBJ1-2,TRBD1,CASFGRDRDNYGYTF,TGCGCCAGCTTCGGCCGGGACAGGGATAACTATGGCTACACCTTC
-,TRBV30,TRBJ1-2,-,CAWSQSGAYRHGYTF,TGTGCCTGGAGCCAAAGCGGGGCATACAGGCATGGCTACACCTTC
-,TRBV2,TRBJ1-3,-,CASSATGSGNTIYF,TGTGCCAGCAGTGCCACGGGCTCTGGAAACACCATATATTTT
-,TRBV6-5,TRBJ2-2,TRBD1,CASTQGVNTGELFF,TGTGCCAGCACTCAGGGGGTGAACACCGGGGAGCTGTTTTTT
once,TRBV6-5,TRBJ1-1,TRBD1,CASSYAGQGSAFF,TGTGCCAGCAGTTACGCAGGACAGGGGAGCGCTTTCTTT
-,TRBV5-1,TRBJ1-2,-,CASGDLWGREDGYTF,TGCGCCAGCGGCGATCTATGGGGCAGGGAAGATGGCTACACCTTC
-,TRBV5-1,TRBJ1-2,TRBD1,CASSLSGTGISAF,TGCGCCAGCAGCTTATCCGGGACAGGAATTTCCGCCTTC
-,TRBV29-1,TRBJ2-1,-,CSVEGGGLRGSYNEQFF,TGCAGCGTTGAAGGGGGCGGCCTGAGAGGCTCCTACAATGAGCAGTTCTTC
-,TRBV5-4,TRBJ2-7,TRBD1,CASSFVHVQGATYEQYF,TGTGCCAGCAGCTTTGTGCATGTACAGGGGGCGACCTACGAGCAGTACTTC
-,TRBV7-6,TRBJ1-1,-,CASSLGSPVTGMNTEAFF,TGTGCCAGCAGCTTAGGATCCCCTGTAACAGGGATGAACACTGAAGCTTTCTTT
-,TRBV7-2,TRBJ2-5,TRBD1,CASSLAGRGKGTQYF,TGTGCCAGCAGCTTAGCGGGCAGGGGGAAGGGGACCCAGTACTTC
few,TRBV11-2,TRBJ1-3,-,CASSLTTDSHAGNTIYF,TGTGCCAGCAGCTTAACCACGGACAGTCACGCGGGAAACACCATATATTTT
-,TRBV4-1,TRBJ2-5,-,CASSQLPAGAAQETQYF,TGCGCCAGCAGCCAACTCCCTGCAGGGGCCGCACAAGAGACCCAGTACTTC